The rows below give T cell receptor beta chains drawn from one sample of a study of blood T cell repertoires in COVID-19. Produced via immunoSEQ multiplex PCR; TCRdb's table is partial and in-frame only. The sample lists a few hundred thousand clones; 88% were seen once. Sample: peripheral blood. These receptors were obtained from a man in his fifties or sixties who had recovered from COVID-19. Both conserved end residues are trimmed from each CDR3. Each record gives: J gene, V gene, D gene, CDR3 protein. The D gene is left open where the match is weak.

J gene: TRBJ2-7; V gene: TRBV7-9; D gene: NA; CDR3 protein: ASSFPTGSVEEQY
J gene: TRBJ2-6; V gene: TRBV7-9; D gene: NA; CDR3 protein: ASIGRGLAGANVLT
J gene: TRBJ1-2; V gene: TRBV5-1; D gene: TRBD1; CDR3 protein: ASSLQGAGGYT
J gene: TRBJ2-1; V gene: TRBV11-3; D gene: NA; CDR3 protein: ASSFPGGGNEQF
J gene: TRBJ2-3; V gene: TRBV3-1/TRBV3-2; D gene: TRBD2; CDR3 protein: ASSLTAGGEYTQY
J gene: TRBJ1-1; V gene: TRBV12-3/TRBV12-4; D gene: NA; CDR3 protein: ASSRWGQAF
J gene: TRBJ1-5; V gene: TRBV10-2; D gene: TRBD1; CDR3 protein: ASRKGSGQANNQPQH
J gene: TRBJ2-2; V gene: TRBV19; D gene: NA; CDR3 protein: ASSPRDRRNTGELF
J gene: TRBJ2-5; V gene: TRBV19; D gene: TRBD2; CDR3 protein: ASRLAGETQY
J gene: TRBJ1-5; V gene: TRBV19; D gene: NA; CDR3 protein: ASSRLNNQPQH
J gene: TRBJ1-1; V gene: TRBV6-5; D gene: TRBD1; CDR3 protein: ASNDRQGAGEAF
J gene: TRBJ2-2; V gene: TRBV28; D gene: NA; CDR3 protein: ASSLYTGELF
J gene: TRBJ2-5; V gene: TRBV5-1; D gene: NA; CDR3 protein: ASSSPQGKETQY
J gene: TRBJ2-7; V gene: TRBV10-1; D gene: NA; CDR3 protein: ASSVTGSGQY
J gene: TRBJ1-4; V gene: TRBV5-6; D gene: NA; CDR3 protein: ASSLRQGVTNEKLF
J gene: TRBJ2-5; V gene: TRBV5-4; D gene: TRBD1; CDR3 protein: ASSMDRGKETQY
J gene: TRBJ1-1; V gene: TRBV7-9; D gene: NA; CDR3 protein: ASSGPEAF
J gene: TRBJ2-1; V gene: TRBV7-3; D gene: TRBD2; CDR3 protein: ASSLYGGAFNEQF
J gene: TRBJ2-3; V gene: TRBV11-2; D gene: TRBD2; CDR3 protein: ASSPAGGLYADTQY
J gene: TRBJ2-3; V gene: TRBV29-1; D gene: TRBD2; CDR3 protein: SVEILAGGRDTQY
J gene: TRBJ2-1; V gene: TRBV7-2; D gene: TRBD1; CDR3 protein: ASRGTGQGVNEQF
J gene: TRBJ1-5; V gene: TRBV19; D gene: NA; CDR3 protein: ASSIETGNQPQH
J gene: TRBJ1-3; V gene: TRBV7-9; D gene: TRBD1; CDR3 protein: ASTKSGGTAGNTIY
J gene: TRBJ1-1; V gene: TRBV5-1; D gene: NA; CDR3 protein: ASKPTKGLRTEAF
J gene: TRBJ1-2; V gene: TRBV20-1; D gene: NA; CDR3 protein: SAEHGYT
J gene: TRBJ1-1; V gene: TRBV29-1; D gene: NA; CDR3 protein: SVEWGATEAF
J gene: TRBJ2-1; V gene: TRBV7-2; D gene: TRBD2; CDR3 protein: ASSLSGGRHNEQF
J gene: TRBJ1-2; V gene: TRBV5-4; D gene: TRBD1; CDR3 protein: ASTTPQGASGYGYT
J gene: TRBJ2-1; V gene: TRBV6-5; D gene: TRBD1; CDR3 protein: ASSNYRGICV
J gene: TRBJ2-3; V gene: TRBV3-1/TRBV3-2; D gene: NA; CDR3 protein: ASSQDWRQGTDTQY
J gene: TRBJ2-3; V gene: TRBV4-1; D gene: NA; CDR3 protein: ASSQGERATDTQY
J gene: TRBJ2-3; V gene: TRBV2; D gene: NA; CDR3 protein: ASSPFAGWGDTQY
J gene: TRBJ1-4; V gene: TRBV7-7; D gene: NA; CDR3 protein: ASSLRGGGDEKLF
J gene: TRBJ2-1; V gene: TRBV6-1; D gene: TRBD1; CDR3 protein: ASSDWWGQMYNEQF
J gene: TRBJ2-7; V gene: TRBV2; D gene: TRBD1; CDR3 protein: ASGGDRGNEQY
J gene: TRBJ1-1; V gene: TRBV7-2; D gene: TRBD1; CDR3 protein: ASSLEGGKAEAF
J gene: TRBJ1-3; V gene: TRBV7-2; D gene: TRBD1; CDR3 protein: ASSSSRTGFSGNTIY
J gene: TRBJ2-2; V gene: TRBV25-1; D gene: TRBD2; CDR3 protein: ASSDLAGDTGELF
J gene: TRBJ2-3; V gene: TRBV29-1; D gene: TRBD2; CDR3 protein: SFDGGAADTQY
J gene: TRBJ1-2; V gene: TRBV9; D gene: NA; CDR3 protein: ASSVVSGQGIPSYGYT
J gene: TRBJ2-7; V gene: TRBV6-5; D gene: TRBD1; CDR3 protein: ASTRQGGYEQY
J gene: TRBJ2-6; V gene: TRBV3-1/TRBV3-2; D gene: NA; CDR3 protein: ASSQTGFGGANVLT
J gene: TRBJ1-2; V gene: TRBV11-2; D gene: NA; CDR3 protein: ASRGLVGKAYGYT
J gene: TRBJ2-5; V gene: TRBV19; D gene: TRBD2; CDR3 protein: ASSIGGSGGQKTQY
J gene: TRBJ2-3; V gene: TRBV18; D gene: TRBD2; CDR3 protein: ASSPPELAVPTDTQY
J gene: TRBJ1-2; V gene: TRBV27; D gene: TRBD1; CDR3 protein: ASSRDRAYPNYGYT
J gene: TRBJ1-2; V gene: TRBV25-1; D gene: TRBD1; CDR3 protein: ASTKAGQGSPDGYT
J gene: TRBJ2-6; V gene: TRBV6-4; D gene: TRBD1; CDR3 protein: ASSDGRQGAQGSGANVLT
J gene: TRBJ1-4; V gene: TRBV18; D gene: TRBD1; CDR3 protein: ASSPRTGKNEKLF
J gene: TRBJ2-5; V gene: TRBV7-9; D gene: TRBD2; CDR3 protein: ASSPGTSGGETQY
J gene: TRBJ1-4; V gene: TRBV6-5; D gene: NA; CDR3 protein: ATGHHITEKLF
J gene: TRBJ1-1; V gene: TRBV30; D gene: NA; CDR3 protein: AWSPKLTEAF
J gene: TRBJ2-7; V gene: TRBV27; D gene: TRBD2; CDR3 protein: ASRLSGVNYEQY